Sequencing of this TCR beta chain was carried out in a study of naive and memory T cell subsets (TCRdb year 2017). Study-level background: Sorted naive and memory T cell subsets from peripheral blood were analyzed in the study using a UMI-based, open-source pipeline for TCR alpha and beta sequencing. IgG serology results and the functional CMV T cell responses were in complete agreement. RNA was DNase-treated and reverse transcribed with TCR constant-region primers, mostly using SuperScript III. The paper as a whole reports these results and caveats: The repertoire findings for the naive and memory subsets could not be validated, as no ground truth was available. RNA-based TCR counts may be affected by expression changes linked to T cell activation and differentiation. A few larger clonotypes were present in naive repertoires, especially CD8 naive repertoires, and these clonotypes were possibly memory cells re-expressing CD45RA. The abundance of TCRs followed a power law with an exponent that differed between naive and memory subsets yet stayed consistent across the three individuals. After error correction, over 95% of naive TCR sequences appeared only once, giving much steeper abundance distributions than memory subsets. Each clonotype was defined as a single alpha or beta chain sequence rather than as a paired alpha/beta receptor. In both CD4 and CD8 cells, the Gini index increased while Shannon and inverse Simpson diversity decreased from naive through CM, EM and EMRA.

The method was UMI-ligation and nested PCR. To cover both TRBC1 and TRBC2, the beta constant-region primer consisted of an equimolar mix of two oligonucleotides. Four rounds of PCR, combining the SP2 primer with nested alpha and beta constant-region primers, were used to amplify the ligated cDNA. T4 RNA ligase 1 ligated a single-stranded oligonucleotide carrying the SP2 primer and a 12-nucleotide UMI to the cDNA 3' end. Incubation of the ligation reaction was carried out at 16 degrees C for about 18-25 hours. To avoid over-amplification, PCR2 was usually performed as a SYBR Green qPCR and halted once a predetermined threshold was reached. Agencourt AMPure XP magnetic beads were used for all purifications after the first. Library quantification was done by Qubit, followed by a TapeStation check on which the main peak was expected at around 650 bp. Sequencing of the pooled libraries was done on an Illumina MiSeq using v2 2x251 paired-end kits, which typically yielded roughly 0.95-2 million reads per sample. Each sample was pooled at around 4 nM, and about 5-7.5% PhiX was included to help cluster recognition. Under the source paper's analysis protocol: V and J genes were assigned to Demultiplexor-processed FASTQ reads by Decombinator through tag matching, with a single base-pair mismatch being allowed. By using UMIs, Collapsinator corrected both sequencing errors and the frequency errors caused by PCR heterogeneity. TCRs were translated and CDR3s were extracted from the conserved cysteine to the FGXG phenylalanine by CDR3Translator, with non-productive sequences being flagged. Gini, Shannon entropy and inverse Simpson indices were computed after subsampling the repertoires to the same number of UMI-defined TCRs. Clonotype abundance distributions were fitted to a power law by maximum likelihood within the linear range. For one naive CD8 sample, the pipeline and MIGEC produced similar UMI counts, unique TCR numbers and clonal distributions. One analysis removed from the naive repertoire any naive TCRs that were also present in any memory subset from the same donor. A set of some 7,600 CMV-associated CDR3 sequences, compiled from VDJdb and a published dataset, was used to search the repertoires. Starting from the raw public reads, TCRdb applied fastp trimming at Q25, assembled clones with MiXCR and retained in-frame beta chains. Rows are combined by CDR3 protein, so each entry shows the most common genes and DNA. The authors' filters were not applied to this entry. A total of some 80,000 distinct CDR3 sequences appear in this sample, over 8.5% of them only once. Less than 1.5% of the sample rests with the top ten.

From a lookup of the germline V gene, CDR1 and CDR2 are MGHRA and YSYEKL. There are 13 amino acids in the CDR3, from cysteine to phenylalanine inclusive. Solely the CDR3 DNA is kept, with 39 bases framed from the first base. Trimming removed 4 bases from V and 10 bases from J, leaving 14 bases between the germline ends. Concerning this clonotype itself: Its antigen target is currently unknown. The sample holds no much larger clone one base away, and base qualities are not on file.

TCR alpha and beta chain libraries were amplified separately from the second PCR step onward. To determine each donor's CMV status, fresh PBMCs were stimulated overnight with CMV viral lysate, and IFNgamma production from CD4+ T cells was then assessed. Using Miltenyi beads, CD4 T cells were first positively selected, and CD8 T cells were then positively selected from the CD4-negative fraction. Cells were stained for CD3, CD4, CD8, CD45RA, CD27 and a live/dead dye and were sorted on a BD Aria II into four subsets based on CD45RA and CD27. Three healthy volunteers provided blood, and the blood of each volunteer was split into CD4 and CD8 T cells and then into four differentiation subsets. About 110 ml of peripheral blood was taken from each donor, and PBMC were separated by density-gradient centrifugation on Ficoll-Paque PLUS. Sorted cells were lysed in RLT buffer, after which RNA was extracted using a Qiagen RNeasy kit and stored at -80 degrees C.

Recombination connected TRBV4-1 to TRBJ2-1; the D segment could be TRBD2, given 6 matching bases. Input material: naive CD8+ T cells from blood. The cell subset or site label, read with the paper, signifies: naive T cells, CD45RA high CD27+. The TCR comes from a human donor in good health. The DNA sequence follows: TGCGCCAGCAGCCCCAGACTAGAATTCGAGCAGTTCTTC. Its protein is CASSPRLEFEQFF.